The present T cell receptor (beta chain) was sequenced within a study of sequential checkpoint blockade in melanoma (dated by TCRdb to about 2019). With respect to the entire study: Patients were assigned by 1:1 randomization to either first-line nivolumab followed by ipilimumab (arm A) or ipilimumab followed by nivolumab (arm B). Maintenance nivolumab came after each of the two trial sequences. What the authors observed across the whole study: The response-prediction model combining TCR metrics and mutation burden needs validation in larger, independent patient cohorts.

On this clone: It lacks a known antigen. Base qualities are not provided; no much larger clone lies one nucleotide away.

The immunoSEQ Assay was used to immunosequence TCRbeta CDR3 regions from genomic DNA. Before high-throughput sequencing, the genomic DNA was amplified using bias-controlled multiplex PCR. For the original study's pipeline: To quantify the absolute abundance of each unique TCRbeta CDR3 region, the sequences were collapsed and filtered. Clonality, defined as 1 minus Pielou's evenness, was calculated using only productive rearrangements. A previously published method was used to identify clones whose frequencies were significantly greater in on-treatment samples than in baseline samples. TCRdb provides this immuneACCESS table in a form limited to in-frame rearrangements. Some clones are lacking; in checked studies, under half of them reflect an unresolved V gene, and why the rest are absent is not known. V and J calls and clone size are copied from that table; D and trimming were computed from the DNA. In all, the sample holds 30,000 or so clones, and approximately 82% of those were seen once. The biggest ten clones account for about 20% of the sample.

The treatment or condition label corresponds to: randomized to nivolumab then ipilimumab (arm A) or the reverse (arm B). None of the patients in the trial had previously been given DNA-damaging chemotherapy. A FACS Aria II flow cytometer was used to sort live CD3+CD8+ cells that were negative for CD19 and CD56 from thawed PBMCs. Samples came from patients with melanoma in CheckMate 064, a randomized, open-label phase II trial of sequential checkpoint blockade. Peripheral blood mononuclear cells were obtained through leukapheresis, purified using Ficoll-Paque, and frozen in human serum containing 10% DMSO. Immediately after sorting, the purity of the sorted blood CD3+CD8+ cells was confirmed to be >95%, and DNA was then extracted. The CDR3 spans 15 residues, from the cysteine through the phenylalanine. The DNA shown is the 45-base CDR3, in frame from base 1. A distance of 12 bases separates the germline ends of V and J, which lose 1 base and 6 bases respectively. CDR1 and CDR2, looked up from the germline V gene (reference sequence), are MNHEY and SMNVEV.

Recombination linked TRBV27 to TRBJ1-4, with no reliable assignment of the D segment. The TCR sequence derives from a human donor with melanoma. The sequences come from CD8+ T cells sorted from blood (inferred from file names), collected from a patient given nivolumab and ipilimumab in sequence. The CDR3 reads as follows: CASSLYPRVDEKLFF. In nucleotide form, the sequence is TGTGCCAGCAGTTTATACCCACGGGTCGATGAAAAACTGTTTTTT.